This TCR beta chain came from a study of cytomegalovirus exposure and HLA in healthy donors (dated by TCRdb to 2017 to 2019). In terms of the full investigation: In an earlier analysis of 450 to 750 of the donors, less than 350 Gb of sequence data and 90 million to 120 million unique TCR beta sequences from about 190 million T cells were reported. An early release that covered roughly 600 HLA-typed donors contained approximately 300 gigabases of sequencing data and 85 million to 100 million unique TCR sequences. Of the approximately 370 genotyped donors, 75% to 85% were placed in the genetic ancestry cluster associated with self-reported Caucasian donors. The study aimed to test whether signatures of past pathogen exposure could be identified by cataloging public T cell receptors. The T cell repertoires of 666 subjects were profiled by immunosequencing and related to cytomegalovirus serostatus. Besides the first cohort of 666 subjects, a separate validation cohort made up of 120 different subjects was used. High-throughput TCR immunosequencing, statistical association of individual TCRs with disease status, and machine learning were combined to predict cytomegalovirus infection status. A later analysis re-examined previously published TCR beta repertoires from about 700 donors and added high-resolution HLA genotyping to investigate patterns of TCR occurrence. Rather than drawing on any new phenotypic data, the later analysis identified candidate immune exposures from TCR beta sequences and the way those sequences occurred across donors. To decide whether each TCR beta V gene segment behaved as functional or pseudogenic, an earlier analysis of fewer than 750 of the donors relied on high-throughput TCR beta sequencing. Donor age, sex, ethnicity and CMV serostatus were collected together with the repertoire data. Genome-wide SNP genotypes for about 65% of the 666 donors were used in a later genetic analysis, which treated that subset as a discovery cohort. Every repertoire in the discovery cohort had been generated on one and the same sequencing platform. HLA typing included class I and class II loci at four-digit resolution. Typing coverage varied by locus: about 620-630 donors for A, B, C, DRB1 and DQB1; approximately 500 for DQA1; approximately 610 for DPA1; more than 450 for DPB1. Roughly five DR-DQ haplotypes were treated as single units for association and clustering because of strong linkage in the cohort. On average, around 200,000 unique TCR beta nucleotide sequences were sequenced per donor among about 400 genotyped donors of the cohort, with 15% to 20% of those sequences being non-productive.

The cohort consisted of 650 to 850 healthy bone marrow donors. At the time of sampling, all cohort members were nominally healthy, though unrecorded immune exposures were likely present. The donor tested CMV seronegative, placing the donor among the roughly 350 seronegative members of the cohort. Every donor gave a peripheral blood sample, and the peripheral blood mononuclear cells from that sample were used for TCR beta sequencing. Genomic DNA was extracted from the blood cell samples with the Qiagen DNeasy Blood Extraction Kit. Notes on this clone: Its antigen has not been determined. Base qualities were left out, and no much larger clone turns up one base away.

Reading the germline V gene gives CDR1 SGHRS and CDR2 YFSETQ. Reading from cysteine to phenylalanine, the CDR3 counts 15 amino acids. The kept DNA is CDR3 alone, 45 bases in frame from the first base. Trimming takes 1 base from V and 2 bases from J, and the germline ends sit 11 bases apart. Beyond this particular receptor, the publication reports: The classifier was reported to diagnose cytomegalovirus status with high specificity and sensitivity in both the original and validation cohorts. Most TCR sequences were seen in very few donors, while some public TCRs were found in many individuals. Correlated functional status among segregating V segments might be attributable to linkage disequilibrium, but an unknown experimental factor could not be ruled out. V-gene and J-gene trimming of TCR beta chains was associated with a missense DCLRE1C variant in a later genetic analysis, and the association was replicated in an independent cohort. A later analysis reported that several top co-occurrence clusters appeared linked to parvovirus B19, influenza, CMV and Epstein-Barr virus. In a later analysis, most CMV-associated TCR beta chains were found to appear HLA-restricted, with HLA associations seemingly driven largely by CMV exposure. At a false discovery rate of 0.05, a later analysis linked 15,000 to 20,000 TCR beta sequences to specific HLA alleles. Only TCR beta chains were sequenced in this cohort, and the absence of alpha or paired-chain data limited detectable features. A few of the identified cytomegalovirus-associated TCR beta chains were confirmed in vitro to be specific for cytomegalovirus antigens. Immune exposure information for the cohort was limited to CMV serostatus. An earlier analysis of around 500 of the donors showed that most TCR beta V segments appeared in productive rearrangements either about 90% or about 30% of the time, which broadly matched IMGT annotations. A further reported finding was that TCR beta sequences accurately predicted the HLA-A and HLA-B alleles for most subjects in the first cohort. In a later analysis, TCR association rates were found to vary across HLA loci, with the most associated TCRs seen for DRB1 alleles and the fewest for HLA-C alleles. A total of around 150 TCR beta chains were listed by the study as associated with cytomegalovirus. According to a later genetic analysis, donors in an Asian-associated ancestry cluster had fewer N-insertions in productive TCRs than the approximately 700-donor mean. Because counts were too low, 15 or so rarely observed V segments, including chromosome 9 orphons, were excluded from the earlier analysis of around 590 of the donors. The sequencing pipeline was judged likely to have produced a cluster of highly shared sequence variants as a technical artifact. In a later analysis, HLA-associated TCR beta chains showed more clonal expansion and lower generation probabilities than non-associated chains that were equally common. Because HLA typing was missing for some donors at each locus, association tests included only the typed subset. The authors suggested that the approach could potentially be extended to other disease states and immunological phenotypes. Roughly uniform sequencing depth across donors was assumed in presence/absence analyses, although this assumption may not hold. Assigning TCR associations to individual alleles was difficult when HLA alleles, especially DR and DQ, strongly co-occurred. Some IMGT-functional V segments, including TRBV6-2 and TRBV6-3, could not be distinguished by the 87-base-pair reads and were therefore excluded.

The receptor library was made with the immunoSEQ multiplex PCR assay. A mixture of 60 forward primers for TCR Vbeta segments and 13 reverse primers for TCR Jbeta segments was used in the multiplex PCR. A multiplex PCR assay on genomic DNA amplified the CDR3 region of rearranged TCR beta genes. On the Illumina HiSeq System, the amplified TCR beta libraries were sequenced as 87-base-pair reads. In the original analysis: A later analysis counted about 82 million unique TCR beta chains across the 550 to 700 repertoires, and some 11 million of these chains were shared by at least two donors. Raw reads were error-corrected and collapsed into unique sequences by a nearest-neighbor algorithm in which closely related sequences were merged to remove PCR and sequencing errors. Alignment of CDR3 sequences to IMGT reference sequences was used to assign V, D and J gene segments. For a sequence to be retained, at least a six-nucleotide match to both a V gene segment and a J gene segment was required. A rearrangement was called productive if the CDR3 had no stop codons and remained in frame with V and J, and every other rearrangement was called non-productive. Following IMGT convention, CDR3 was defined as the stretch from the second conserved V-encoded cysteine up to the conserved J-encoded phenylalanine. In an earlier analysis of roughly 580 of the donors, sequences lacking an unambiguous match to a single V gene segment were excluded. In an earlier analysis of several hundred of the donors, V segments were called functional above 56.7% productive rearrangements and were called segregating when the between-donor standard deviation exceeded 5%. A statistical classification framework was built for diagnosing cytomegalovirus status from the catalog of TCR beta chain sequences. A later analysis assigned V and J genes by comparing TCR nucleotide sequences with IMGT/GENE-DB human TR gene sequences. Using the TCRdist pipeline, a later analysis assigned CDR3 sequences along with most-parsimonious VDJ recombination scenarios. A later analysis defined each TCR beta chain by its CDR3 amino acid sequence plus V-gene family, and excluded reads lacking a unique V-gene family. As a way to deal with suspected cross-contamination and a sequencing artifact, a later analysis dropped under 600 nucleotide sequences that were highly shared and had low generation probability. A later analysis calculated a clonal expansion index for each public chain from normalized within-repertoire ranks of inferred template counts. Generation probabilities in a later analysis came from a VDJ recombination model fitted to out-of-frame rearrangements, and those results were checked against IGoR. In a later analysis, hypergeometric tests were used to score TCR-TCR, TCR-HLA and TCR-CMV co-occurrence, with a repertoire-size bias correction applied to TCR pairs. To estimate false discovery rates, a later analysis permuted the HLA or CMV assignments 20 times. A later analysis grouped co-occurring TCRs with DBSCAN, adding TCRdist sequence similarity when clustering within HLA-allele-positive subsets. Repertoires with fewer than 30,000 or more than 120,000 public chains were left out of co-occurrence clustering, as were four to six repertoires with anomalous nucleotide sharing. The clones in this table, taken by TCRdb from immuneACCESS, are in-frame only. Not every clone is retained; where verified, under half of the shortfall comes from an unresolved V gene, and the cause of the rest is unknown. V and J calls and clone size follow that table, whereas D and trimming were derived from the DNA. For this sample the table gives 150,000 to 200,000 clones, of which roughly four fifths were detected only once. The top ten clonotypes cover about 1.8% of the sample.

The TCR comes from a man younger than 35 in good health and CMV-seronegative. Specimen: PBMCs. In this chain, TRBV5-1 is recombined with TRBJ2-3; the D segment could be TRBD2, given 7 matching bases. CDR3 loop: CASSLRGAHTDTQYF. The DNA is TGCGCCAGCAGCTTGCGGGGGGCCCACACAGATACGCAGTATTTT.